The TCR beta chain under discussion was sequenced for a study of T cells in Graves' hyperthyroidism and ophthalmopathy. This clonotype appeared many times. Extraction of PBMCs used 7.5 to 10 ml of fresh peripheral blood. The germline V and J ends were trimmed by 3 bases and 2 bases, with 13 bases remaining between them. The CDR3 has 15 residues. The germline V gene has CDR1 KGHSH and CDR2 LQKENI. TCR beta CDR3 regions were amplified from RNA transcripts. First-round RT-PCR of the TCR CDR3 relied on the HTBI primer set. TCRdb analysed the multiplex PCR reads with MiXCR anew, one entry per CDR3 protein. Found here are roughly 400,000 distinct CDR3 sequences, around 15% of them singletons; the top ten hold approximately 29%.

The gene calls are TRBV18 and TRBJ1-1; D is uncertain. Sequencing was carried out using blood. The receptor comes from a man between 50 and 59 years old with Graves' ophthalmopathy. DNA of the CDR3: TGTGCCAGCTCACCCAGTGGGTTACCCAACACTGAAGCTTTCTTT. It yields the protein CASSPSGLPNTEAFF.